A single sample gave rise to the 3 T cell receptor beta chains below, sequenced in a study of blood T cells in healthy people across ages. Combining a sample-barcoded 5' primer with a J-beta primer mix, a second PCR ran for roughly 7 to 12 cycles. A single record per CDR3 protein comes from TCRdb applying MiXCR to the 5' RACE reads. In the table there are about 780,000 distinct CDR3 sequences, around two thirds of which are singletons. The sample was blood. Receptors originate from a man in his thirties or forties in good health.

With respect to this clonotype: The junction and the germline gene differ at one end; a read error may be behind it. The chain uses TRBV7-2 and TRBJ2-1, with TRBD1 matching over 7 bases. The CDR3 consists of 15 residues. The V gene's germline CDR1 is SGHTA and CDR2 FQGNSA. The CDR3 here is CASSLRGQKYNEQFF. The CDR3 region has the DNA TGCGCCAGCAGCTTGAGGGGACAGAAATACAATGAGCAGTTCTTC.

Here the CDR3 reads CSAVYSYEQYF. The CDR3 coding sequence is TGCAGTGCAGTATACTCCTACGAGCAGTACTTC. This sequence joins TRBV20-1 and TRBJ2-7, with D uncertain. The germline V gene encodes CDR1 DFQATT and CDR2 SNEGSKA (reference sequence). Trimming left V 6 bases short and J 0 bases short, with 6 bases between. This CDR3 region has 11 residues.

CDR3 sequence (DNA): TGTGCCAGCAGTGAATCATTTTATTTGGGGGAGCAGTACTTC. It yields the protein CASSESFYLGEQYF. J is TRBJ2-4 and V is TRBV25-1, with D perhaps TRBD1 or TRBD2 (5 bases each). The CDR3 contains 14 residues. Germline V lookup: CDR1 MGHDK, CDR2 SYGVNS. The V end lost 1 base, the J end lost 13 bases, and 17 bases lay between the germline ends.